Each of the 22 T cell receptor beta chains below was sequenced from the same sample in a study of cytomegalovirus exposure and HLA in healthy donors. PCR was performed using 60 Vbeta and 13 Jbeta primers. The data were produced by immunoSEQ multiplex PCR, yet TCRdb's version contains in-frame clones alone and is incomplete. The repertoire holds 150,000 to 200,000 clones, with 80% to 90% as singletons. The specimen was PBMCs. These receptors all come from a man aged 45-60 years in good health and CMV-seropositive.

J is TRBJ2-5 and V is TRBV11-3; maybe TRBD2 (6 bases). Germline loops: CDR1 SGHNT, CDR2 YENEEA. The CDR3 runs to 14 residues. Trimming removed 6 bases from V and 5 bases from J, with 16 bases in between. As DNA, the CDR3 is TGTGCCAGCAGAACTTCGGGAGTTGGTGAGACCCAGTACTTC. It translates to CASRTSGVGETQYF. The whole variable domain, remainder taken from reference TRBV11-3 and TRBJ2-5, is EAGVVQSPRYKIIEKKQPVAFWCNPISGHNTLYWYLQNLGQGPELLIRYENEEAVDDSQLPKDRFSAERLKGVDSTLKIQPAELGDSAVYLCASRTSGVGETQYFGPGTRLLVL.

This chain joins TRBV5-1 and TRBJ2-5; 15 bases align to TRBD2. The CDR3 is 18 amino acids. The germline CDR1 and CDR2 sequences are SGHRS and YFSETQ. The V gene end was trimmed by 2 bases and the J gene end by 4 bases; junction bases not matched to a gene: 9. The CDR3 loop reads CASSLRTSGGAGRETQYF. The CDR3 bases are TGCGCCAGCAGCTTAAGGACTAGCGGGGGGGCCGGTCGAGAGACCCAGTACTTC.

The V call is TRBV4-1, the J call TRBJ2-1, with TRBD2 identical over 11 bases. CDR3 length: 19 amino acids. Germline V gene lookup returns CDR1 MGHRA and CDR2 YSYEKL. With 0 bases clipped from V and 0 bases from J, the junction kept 7 bases outside the gene matches. CDR3 bases: TGCGCCAGCAGCCAAGATAGGGTAGCGGGAGGGCTCTCCTACAATGAGCAGTTCTTC. It encodes CASSQDRVAGGLSYNEQFF.

The chain uses TRBV5-1 and TRBJ2-4, with D possibly being TRBD1 (5 bases). From germline, CDR1 is SGHRS and CDR2 YFSETQ. V was trimmed by 1 base and J by 0 bases, leaving 8 bases between them. The CDR3 is 15 amino acids. The CDR3: CASSLQGPAKNIQYF. In DNA, the CDR3 is TGCGCCAGCAGCTTGCAGGGCCCAGCCAAAAACATTCAGTACTTC.

The chain is built from TRBV6-6 and TRBJ1-2; D possibly corresponds to TRBD1 (5 bases). This CDR3 has 15 amino acids. Germline CDR1 MNHNY, CDR2 SVGAGI (reference sequence). The germline V and J ends were trimmed by 2 bases and 0 bases, with 10 bases remaining between them. DNA for the CDR3: TGTGCCAGCAGTTACCCGGCAGGGACTAACTATGGCTACACCTTC. It translates to CASSYPAGTNYGYTF.

V and J are TRBV6-4 and TRBJ2-7; weak D call: TRBD1 (7 bases). Trimming pared 4 bases from V and 2 bases from J, leaving 12 bases between. CDR3 size: 14 residues. From germline, CDR1 is MRHNA and CDR2 SNTAGT. CDR3 region: CASSGGDSPYEQYV. CDR3 bases: TGTGCCAGCAGTGGGGGGGACAGCCCCTACGAGCAGTACGTC.

This chain joins TRBV11-3 and TRBJ2-1; tentatively, D is TRBD2 (6 bases). CDR3 length equals 13 residues. Trimming took 3 bases from V and 7 from J, leaving 10 bases between them. Germline CDR1 reads SGHNT; CDR2 reads YENEEA. CDR3 sequence (DNA): TGTGCCAGCAGCTTGATTGCGGGGAATGAGCAGTTCTTC. Encoded protein: CASSLIAGNEQFF.

The V call is TRBV7-2, the J call TRBJ1-2; 9 bases are a match to TRBD1. Germline values: CDR1 SGHTA, CDR2 FQGNSA. This CDR3 is 15 amino acids long. V lost 2 bases, J lost 4 bases, and 5 bases stayed unmatched. The CDR3 DNA is TGTGCCAGCAGCTTAAGGGGACAGGGATCCTATGGCTACACCTTC. Translating gives CASSLRGQGSYGYTF.

V usage is TRBV11-2 and J usage is TRBJ2-1; D ambiguous. Germline V gives CDR1 SGHAT, CDR2 FQNNGV. Trimming cost V 1 base and J 7 bases, with 5 bases left between them. This CDR3 has 12 residues. CDR3 in amino acids: CASSLGTNEQFF. The DNA for the CDR3 is TGTGCCAGCAGCTTAGGAACAAATGAGCAGTTCTTC.

The genes are TRBV6-5 and TRBJ1-2; 7 bases fit TRBD1. CDR1 and CDR2 (germline): MNHEY, SVGAGI. This CDR3 is built from 12 residues. V shed 4 bases and J 5 bases; nucleotides not matched to a gene: 1. CDR3 sequence: CASSWTGYGYTF. DNA for the CDR3: TGTGCCAGCAGTTGGACAGGTTATGGCTACACCTTC.

The chain has TRBV10-3 and TRBJ1-1; tentative D call: TRBD1 (6 bases). CDR1 and CDR2 from the germline V gene are ENHRY and SYGVKD. The V and J ends lost 6 bases and 1 base respectively, with 12 bases between them. This CDR3 is 14 amino acids long. CDR3 nucleotides: TGTGCCATCAGAGCGGGGGCGGCGAACACTGAAGCTTTCTTT. This encodes CAIRAGAANTEAFF.

This clone appeared a few times. The genes are TRBV15 and TRBJ2-3, with TRBD2 matching over 7 bases. Germline V CDR1 and CDR2: LNHNV, YYDKDF (reference sequence). With 1 base clipped from V and 5 bases from J, the junction kept 6 bases outside the gene matches. The CDR3 has 15 residues. CDR3 residues: CATSRAHGTIDTQYF. For the CDR3, the DNA is TGTGCCACCAGCAGAGCCCACGGGACTATAGATACGCAGTATTTT. The full variable domain, rest sourced from reference TRBV15 and TRBJ2-3, is DAMVIQNPRYQVTQFGKPVTLSCSQTLNHNVMYWYQQKSSQAPKLLFHYYDKDFNNEADTPDNFQSRRPNTSFCFLDIRSPGLGDTAMYLCATSRAHGTIDTQYFGPGTRLTVL.

This clone was recorded only once. The chain recombines TRBV4-1 with TRBJ1-1, with 9 bases lining up with TRBD1. This CDR3 spans 18 amino acids. Per germline, CDR1 MGHRA and CDR2 YSYEKL. V shed 0 bases and J 0 bases; nucleotides not matched to a gene: 8. CDR3 nucleotide sequence: TGCGCCAGCAGCCAAGAAAGGACAGGGGTCGCGGTGAACACTGAAGCTTTCTTT. It is translated as CASSQERTGVAVNTEAFF.

This chain joins TRBV4-1 and TRBJ1-1; D possibly corresponds to TRBD1 (6 bases). The CDR3 length is 14 residues. The germline V gene encodes CDR1 MGHRA and CDR2 YSYEKL. The V end was cut by 8 bases, the J end by 2 bases, with 15 bases between. The CDR3 nucleotides read TGCGCCAGCGTCTCCGGGACACAAAACACTGAAGCTTTCTTT. It yields the protein CASVSGTQNTEAFF.

The chain uses TRBV5-1 and TRBJ1-3; possible D gene TRBD1, 6 bases. The CDR3 extends over 14 amino acids. From germline, CDR1 is SGHRS and CDR2 YFSETQ. Trimming pared 4 bases from V and 7 bases from J, leaving 15 bases between. CDR3: CASSETGARNTIYF. The CDR3 region has the DNA TGCGCCAGCAGCGAGACAGGAGCACGGAACACCATATATTTT.

The chain links TRBV2 to TRBJ2-5; TRBD1 aligns across 7 bases. This CDR3 has 13 amino acids. Germline V gene lookup returns CDR1 SNHLY and CDR2 FYNNEI. V shed 5 bases, J shed 4 bases, and the junction held 4 bases outside the gene matches. Here the CDR3 reads CASSLGGGETQYF. Written as DNA, the CDR3 is TGTGCCAGCAGTCTAGGGGGCGGAGAGACCCAGTACTTC.

This clone was seen just once. V is TRBV27 and J is TRBJ2-1; maybe TRBD2 (6 bases). CDR3 length: 15 amino acids. Trimming removed 0 bases from V and 9 bases from J, with 15 bases in between. Germline loops: CDR1 MNHEY, CDR2 SMNVEV (reference sequence). The CDR3, as DNA: TGTGCCAGCAGTTTATCCACGGGAGTAGGATTTGAGCAGTTCTTC. Its protein product is CASSLSTGVGFEQFF.

The rearrangement joins TRBV7-9 to TRBJ1-4, with D possibly TRBD1 on 6 matching bases. V gave up 5 bases and J gave up 3 bases, with 10 bases separating them. Germline values: CDR1 SEHNR, CDR2 FQNEAQ (reference sequence). The CDR3 sequence is 14 residues long. In nucleotides, the CDR3 is TGTGCCAGCAGCACCGGGACACCTAATGAAAAACTGTTTTTT. This gives the protein CASSTGTPNEKLFF.

This sequence joins TRBV5-1 and TRBJ2-7; 11 nucleotides align to TRBD2. The CDR3 spans 14 residues. CDR1 and CDR2 (germline): SGHRS, YFSETQ. The junction had 3 bases not matched to a gene; V was cut back by 2 bases and J by 5 bases. The CDR3 DNA follows: TGCGCCAGCAGCTTTACTAGCGGGGGCCACGAGCAGTACTTC. Translating it yields CASSFTSGGHEQYF.

CDR3: CASNGAGTTEAFF. The CDR3 nucleotides are TGTGCCAGTAACGGCGCGGGGACTACTGAAGCTTTCTTT. The chain links TRBV27 to TRBJ1-1; possibly TRBD1 for D (5 bases). V dropped 9 bases and J dropped 5 bases, with 16 bases sitting between them. CDR3 length equals 13 residues. From germline, CDR1 is MNHEY and CDR2 SMNVEV (reference sequence).

This clone was recorded once. V gene TRBV10-3 combines with J gene TRBJ2-3; D is perhaps TRBD2 (6 bases). From germline, CDR1 is ENHRY and CDR2 SYGVKD. Trimming stripped 3 bases from V and 5 bases from J, with 15 bases between. The CDR3 runs 15 residues. This CDR3 reads CAISDGTQGGDTQYF. CDR3 nucleotides: TGTGCCATCAGTGACGGGACTCAGGGAGGAGATACGCAGTATTTT.

The V call is TRBV18, the J call TRBJ1-5; 9 nucleotides agree with TRBD1. Germline V lookup: CDR1 KGHSH, CDR2 LQKENI. Unmatched junction bases numbered 7, after V lost 3 bases and J lost 4 bases. CDR3 length: 16 residues. In nucleotides, the CDR3 is TGTGCCAGCTCACCCGGATCTGGACAGGGGAATCAGCCCCAGCATTTT. Its protein product is CASSPGSGQGNQPQHF.